A single sample is the source of the 15 T cell receptor beta chains below, sequenced in a study of CD8 T cells in Susac syndrome. RNA amounts of about 0.5 to 1 ug underwent reverse transcription with random hexamers. TCRdb reprocessed the immunoSEQ multiplex PCR reads via MiXCR and lists one record per CDR3 protein. The sample yields around 130,000 distinct CDR3 sequences, around nine tenths seen once. The sample comprised CD8+ T cells from PBMCs. All receptors come from a human donor with multiple sclerosis.

In this sample, this clonotype turned up once. This chain joins TRBV28 and TRBJ2-3; 11 bases are shared with TRBD2. V was clipped by 5 bases and J by 5 bases; unmatched bases: 6. This CDR3 spans 15 amino acids. Looked up from germline, CDR1 is MDHEN and CDR2 is SYDVKM. The CDR3 loop reads CASSAILAGEDTQYF. The CDR3 bases are TGTGCCAGCAGTGCCATACTAGCGGGGGAAGATACGCAGTATTTT.

This clonotype has more than one count but fewer than ten. This chain connects TRBV27 to TRBJ2-7; TRBD2 is a possible D gene (5 bases). CDR3 size: 14 residues. V lost 2 bases and J lost 7, with 15 bases in between. The germline V gene encodes CDR1 MNHEY and CDR2 SMNVEV (reference sequence). The CDR3 bases are TGTGCCAGCAGTTTAGAGCCGTTGTCGGGGGAGCAGTACTTC. As protein: CASSLEPLSGEQYF.

The chain uses TRBV6-5 and TRBJ2-7; 9 bases are a match to TRBD2. The CDR3 consists of 15 residues. Trimming cost V 0 bases and J 5 bases; bases outside gene matches: 5. Germline CDR1 reads MNHEY; CDR2 reads SVGAGI. The CDR3 region has the DNA TGTGCCAGCAGTTACTCAGGACTAGCGCTGGACGAGCAGTACTTC. Translating gives CASSYSGLALDEQYF.

The CDR3 DNA follows: TGTGCCAGCAGCTTTTCAGGGGGTCACTACGAGCAGTACTTC. It specifies CASSFSGGHYEQYF. The chain employs TRBV7-2 and TRBJ2-7, with 7 bases that match TRBD1. The germline V gene has CDR1 SGHTA and CDR2 FQGNSA. The trim removed 3 bases at V and 3 bases at J, leaving 5 bases unmatched. The CDR3 is made up of 14 amino acids.

The chain combines TRBV4-1 with TRBJ2-7; D gene uncertain. Trimming took off 0 bases at V and 4 bases at J, with 7 bases between the two ends. Germline loops: CDR1 MGHRA, CDR2 YSYEKL. This CDR3 comprises 13 residues. The CDR3 sequence is CASSQDSRYEQYF. The CDR3 DNA follows: TGCGCCAGCAGCCAAGATTCACGGTACGAGCAGTACTTC.

The V call is TRBV5-6, the J call TRBJ1-1; D is ambiguous. The CDR3 spans 14 residues. CDR1 is SGHDT, CDR2 YYEEEE, per germline. V was pared by 0 bases and J by 0 bases, with 6 bases between. As DNA, the CDR3 is TGTGCCAGCAGCTTGGGGGCCATGAACACTGAAGCTTTCTTT. This gives the protein CASSLGAMNTEAFF.

This clonotype was seen a handful of times. V usage is TRBV7-8 and J usage is TRBJ2-3; TRBD2 aligns across 10 bases. The CDR3 is made up of 19 amino acids. Germline values: CDR1 SGHVS, CDR2 FQNEAQ. The V and J ends lost 2 bases and 5 bases, in that order; junction bases with no gene match: 16. CDR3 coding DNA: TGTGCCAGCAGCTTAAGTGCGAGGTGGCTAGCGGGAGCGAAAGATACGCAGTATTTT. This translates into CASSLSARWLAGAKDTQYF. Complete variable domain (other parts from reference TRBV7-8 and TRBJ2-3): GAGVSQSPRYKVAKRGQDVALRCDPISGHVSLFWYQQALGQGPEFLTYFQNEAQLDKSGLPSDRFFAERPEGSVSTLKIQRTQQEDSAVYLCASSLSARWLAGAKDTQYFGPGTRLTVL.

The chain links TRBV7-9 to TRBJ2-7; D is unresolved. The V gene lost 5 bases and the J gene lost 6 bases, with 14 bases spanning the gap. This CDR3 has 13 amino acids. In germline, CDR1 is SEHNR, CDR2 FQNEAQ (reference sequence). CDR3 protein: CASSPWSRPEQYF. Written as DNA, the CDR3 is TGTGCCAGCAGCCCCTGGAGCCGTCCCGAGCAGTACTTC.

There are a few counts of this clonotype. This chain connects TRBV27 to TRBJ1-1; D is uncertain. Per germline, CDR1 MNHEY and CDR2 SMNVEV (reference sequence). The CDR3 is made up of 14 amino acids. V was clipped by 2 bases and J by 0 bases, with 7 bases between them. CDR3 in amino acids: CASSLAGMNTEAFF. The CDR3, as DNA: TGTGCCAGCAGTTTAGCGGGCATGAACACTGAAGCTTTCTTT.

The sample holds one count of this clonotype. The V call is TRBV19, the J call TRBJ2-2; 8 bases map to TRBD2. CDR1 and CDR2 (germline): LNHDA, SQIVND (reference sequence). This CDR3 has 15 residues. With V trimmed by 2 bases and J by 4 bases, 3 bases remained unmatched. The CDR3 sequence is CASSIWSGSTGELFF. CDR3 nucleotides: TGTGCCAGTAGTATATGGAGCGGGAGCACCGGGGAGCTGTTTTTT. The variable domain in full, with the rest retrieved from reference TRBV19 and TRBJ2-2, is DGGITQSPKYLFRKEGQNVTLSCEQNLNHDAMYWYRQDPGQGLRLIYYSQIVNDFQKGDIAEGYSVSREKKESFPLTVTSAQKNPTAFYLCASSIWSGSTGELFFGEGSRLTVL.

V is TRBV20-1 and J is TRBJ2-1; possibly TRBD2 for D (5 bases). The CDR3 has 14 amino acids. Germline assignment: CDR1 DFQATT and CDR2 SNEGSKA (reference sequence). Trimming pared 7 bases from V and 0 bases from J, leaving 13 bases between. The CDR3 bases are TGCAGTGTTCTCGGACTTAGCTCCTACAATGAGCAGTTCTTC. It encodes CSVLGLSSYNEQFF.

This chain connects TRBV28 to TRBJ1-2; no firm D call. Per germline, CDR1 MDHEN and CDR2 SYDVKM. V shed 10 bases and J shed 7 bases, with 16 bases lying between them. The CDR3 consists of 12 residues. The DNA for the CDR3 is TGTGCCACCACCTACCCATTCTTTGGCTACACCTTC. The encoded protein is CATTYPFFGYTF.

The genes are TRBV7-9 and TRBJ1-2, with a tentative D call TRBD1 (6 bases). V gave up 1 base and J gave up 4 bases, with 10 bases separating them. CDR1 and CDR2 from the germline V gene are SEHNR and FQNEAQ (reference sequence). The CDR3 covers 14 residues. The CDR3 here is CASSLGDRIYGYTF. In DNA, the CDR3 is TGTGCCAGCAGCTTAGGAGACAGGATCTATGGCTACACCTTC. Looking up the rest from reference TRBV7-9 and TRBJ1-2 gives the full variable domain: DTGVSQNPRHKITKRGQNVTFRCDPISEHNRLYWYRQTLGQGPEFLTYFQNEAQLEKSRLLSDRFSAERPKGSFSTLEIQRTEQGDSAMYLCASSLGDRIYGYTFGSGTRLTVV.

V is TRBV4-1 and J is TRBJ2-1; D unclear. This CDR3 is 16 amino acids long. The V end lost 0 bases, the J end lost 7 bases, and 16 bases lay between the germline ends. CDR1 MGHRA and CDR2 YSYEKL come from the germline V gene. The CDR3 protein is CASSQEGRNRQNEQFF. The CDR3 region has the DNA TGCGCCAGCAGCCAAGAAGGACGGAATAGGCAAAATGAGCAGTTCTTC.

The V gene is TRBV29-1, the J gene TRBJ1-2; TRBD1 matches 11 bases. J gave up 4 bases and V 6 bases, and 4 bases lay outside the gene matches. Germline V CDR1 and CDR2: SQVTM, ANQGSEA. This CDR3 region has 13 residues. The CDR3 loop reads CSVGTGGGYGYTF. DNA of the CDR3: TGCAGCGTGGGGACAGGGGGAGGCTATGGCTACACCTTC.